This is a list of T cell receptor beta chains from one sample in a study of beta chain features in type 1 diabetes. Method: immunoSEQ multiplex PCR; TCRdb's copy keeps in-frame clones and lacks some. The sample contains around 600,000 clones, about an eighth of which appear only once. Sequencing used naive CD4+ T cells from blood. The receptors originated from a man aged 25-45 years with type 1 diabetes. CDR3s include the opening cysteine and the closing phenylalanine or tryptophan. The D gene is left open where the match is weak. A row's size may be missing; if present it is once, few, many or a size class.

J gene: TRBJ2-3; V gene: TRBV5-1; D gene: .; clone size: few; CDR3 protein: CASSFPEDTQYF; CDR3 DNA: TGCGCCAGCAGCTTCCCAGAAGATACGCAGTATTTT
J gene: TRBJ2-6; V gene: TRBV2; D gene: .; clone size: .; CDR3 protein: CAEQGSSGANVLTF; CDR3 DNA: TGTGCCGAACAGGGCAGCTCTGGGGCCAACGTCCTGACTTTC
J gene: TRBJ1-5; V gene: TRBV28; D gene: TRBD1; clone size: .; CDR3 protein: CASSTPGTGDQPQHF; CDR3 DNA: TGTGCCAGCAGTACACCCGGGACAGGGGATCAGCCCCAGCATTTT
J gene: TRBJ1-2; V gene: TRBV5-6; D gene: .; clone size: .; CDR3 protein: CASRTASRGYTF; CDR3 DNA: TGTGCCAGCAGGACAGCGTCCCGTGGCTACACCTTC
J gene: TRBJ2-5; V gene: TRBV9; D gene: .; clone size: few; CDR3 protein: CASSVATDVLGFQETQYF; CDR3 DNA: TGTGCCAGCAGCGTAGCTACAGACGTACTAGGTTTCCAAGAGACCCAGTACTTC
J gene: TRBJ2-3; V gene: TRBV2; D gene: .; clone size: .; CDR3 protein: CASSDYGADTQYF; CDR3 DNA: TGTGCCAGCAGTGATTACGGGGCAGATACGCAGTATTTT
J gene: TRBJ2-3; V gene: TRBV9; D gene: TRBD2; clone size: once; CDR3 protein: CASSGLAGGTDTQYF; CDR3 DNA: TGTGCCAGCAGCGGTCTAGCGGGGGGCACAGATACGCAGTATTTT
J gene: TRBJ2-2; V gene: TRBV4-3; D gene: TRBD2; clone size: few; CDR3 protein: CASSPAGGPNTGELFF; CDR3 DNA: TGCGCCAGCAGCCCCGCGGGGGGGCCAAACACCGGGGAGCTGTTTTTT
J gene: TRBJ2-6; V gene: TRBV4-2; D gene: .; clone size: .; CDR3 protein: CASSQVPGYRFSGANVLTF; CDR3 DNA: TGTGCCAGCAGCCAAGTCCCAGGATATCGCTTCTCTGGGGCCAACGTCCTGACTTTC
J gene: TRBJ1-5; V gene: TRBV5-1; D gene: .; clone size: few; CDR3 protein: CASSFDRNQPQHF; CDR3 DNA: TGCGCCAGCAGCTTTGACAGGAATCAGCCCCAGCATTTT
J gene: TRBJ2-1; V gene: TRBV5-1; D gene: TRBD1; clone size: .; CDR3 protein: CASSPSTGNYNEQFF; CDR3 DNA: TGCGCCAGCAGCCCATCGACAGGGAACTACAATGAGCAGTTCTTC